Reported below is one T cell receptor beta chain. In this sample, this clonotype turned up a few times. Its antigen is not yet known. Base qualities are missing; no much larger clone stands one base away. Receptor amplification or capture employed PCR. TCRdb lists the instrument as Illumina HiSeq 2500. TCR libraries were prepared with molecular barcoding, using unique molecular identifiers to normalize TCRbeta repertoire quantification. TCRdb redid the processing of the public reads, applying fastp at Q25 and MiXCR, and retained in-frame beta chains. Every distinct CDR3 protein forms one entry, paired with its most common genes and DNA. The sample table holds 350,000 to 400,000 distinct CDR3 sequences, of which approximately 12% were seen once. The leading ten clones occupy 3.5% to 4.5% of the sample. From a lookup of the germline V gene, CDR1 and CDR2 are MNHEY and SVGAGI. V is reduced by 2 bases and J by 6 bases, leaving a spacing of 8 bases between them. Spanning cysteine to phenylalanine, the CDR3 consists of 13 amino acids. Left in the record is the CDR3 DNA by itself, 39 bases read in frame from the first base.

These data originate in a study of T-cell reconstitution after alpha-beta-depleted transplantation in children (dated by TCRdb to about 2016). Regarding the study in general: Using TCR repertoire profiling, the study quantitatively followed how T-cell immune reconstitution unfolded in children after TCRalphabeta/CD19-depleted allogeneic hematopoietic cell transplantation.

The chain couples TRBV6-5 to TRBJ1-5; too little of a D gene remains to name it. This material consisted of PBMCs, taken from the stem cell graft. This clonotype originated in a human donor who donated a stem cell graft to a child with Fanconi anemia. CDR3 loop: CASSYTVSQPQHF. The sequenced DNA is TGTGCCAGCAGTTACACCGTTTCTCAGCCCCAGCATTTT.